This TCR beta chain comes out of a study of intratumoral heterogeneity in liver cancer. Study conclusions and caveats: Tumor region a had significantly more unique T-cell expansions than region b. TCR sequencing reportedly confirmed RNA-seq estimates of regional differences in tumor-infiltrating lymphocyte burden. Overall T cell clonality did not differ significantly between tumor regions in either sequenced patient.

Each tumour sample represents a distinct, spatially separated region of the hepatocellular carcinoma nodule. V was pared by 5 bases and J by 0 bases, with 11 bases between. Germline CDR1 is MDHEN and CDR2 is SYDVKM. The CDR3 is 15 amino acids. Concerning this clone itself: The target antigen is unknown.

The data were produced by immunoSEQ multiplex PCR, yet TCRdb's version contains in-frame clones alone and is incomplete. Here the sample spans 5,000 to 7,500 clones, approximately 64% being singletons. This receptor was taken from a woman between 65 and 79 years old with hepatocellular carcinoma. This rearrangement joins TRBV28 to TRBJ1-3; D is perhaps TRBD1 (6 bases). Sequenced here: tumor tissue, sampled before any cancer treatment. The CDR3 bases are TGTGCCAGCAGTCGACAGGTTTCCTCTGGAAACACCATATATTTT. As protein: CASSRQVSSGNTIYF.